This TCR beta chain was recorded in a study of cytomegalovirus exposure and HLA in healthy donors. General study results and limits: HLA alleles were associated with fewer than 20,000 TCR beta sequences in a later analysis at 0.05 false discovery rate. The likely explanation for a cluster of highly shared sequence variants was sequencing artifact.

This CDR3 spans 14 amino acids. In germline, CDR1 is MNHNS, CDR2 SASEGT. J was trimmed by 5 bases and V by 6 bases; bases with no gene match: 5. A multiplex PCR was run with 60 Vbeta primers and 13 Jbeta primers. The repertoire was sequenced with immunoSEQ multiplex PCR; TCRdb's copy has only in-frame clones and lacks some. Altogether about 62,000 clones are present, about 77% being singletons, with the ten largest covering 9.7%. This clone has a handful of counts. Antigen: not known. Sequencing used PBMCs. The V and J genes are TRBV6-1 and TRBJ1-4; 8 bases align to TRBD1. The clonotype comes from a man aged 40-49 years in good health and CMV-seronegative. CDR3 loop: CASRRTGSNEKLFF. The CDR3 bases are TGTGCCAGCAGGAGGACAGGGAGCAATGAAAAACTGTTTTTT.